These 3 T cell receptor beta chains originate from one sample sequenced in a study of CD8 T cells in Susac syndrome. Random hexamers served to reverse transcribe roughly 0.45 to 1 ug RNA. MiXCR was run by TCRdb on the immunoSEQ multiplex PCR reads, yielding one entry per CDR3 protein. The data contain around 190,000 distinct CDR3 sequences, less than 95% of them singletons. Sequenced sample: CD4+ T cells from PBMCs. These receptors came from a human donor in good health.

V is TRBV12-3 or TRBV12-4 and J is TRBJ2-5; TRBD1 agrees at 8 bases. This CDR3 is 14 amino acids long. V shed 3 bases and J 5 bases; nucleotides not matched to a gene: 5. Here the CDR3 DNA reads TGTGCCAGCAGTTTCCCGACAGGGGTGGAGACCCAGTACTTC. It codes for CASSFPTGVETQYF.

About this clonotype itself: Sequence at one end of the junction differs from germline and may be a read error. The chain recombines TRBV20-1 with TRBJ2-7, with unresolved D. Germline V gene sequence: CDR1 DFQATT, CDR2 SNEGSKA (reference sequence). The CDR3 runs to 10 residues. The CDR3 nucleotides read TGCGGTGCTAGTCCCGGGTCTCAGTACTTC. Its protein product is CGASPGSQYF.

The CDR3 loop reads CASSRQGYGYTF. The CDR3 nucleotides are TGTGCCAGCAGCAGACAGGGCTATGGCTACACCTTC. The V and J genes are TRBV7-9 and TRBJ1-2; 7 positions match TRBD1. Trimming took 5 bases from V and 4 from J; bases not matched to a gene: 1. Germline values: CDR1 SEHNR, CDR2 FQNEAQ (reference sequence). This CDR3 spans 12 amino acids.